The present T cell receptor (beta chain) was sequenced within a study of neoadjuvant anti-PD-1 for oral cavity cancer. Study details: Non-progressing patients received a fourth nivolumab dose near day 43, then surgery on days 50-56.

Time point meaning: after neoadjuvant nivolumab, at surgical resection. PBMC libraries mostly used roughly 500 ng of input genomic DNA, with six replicates per sample. TCRdb keeps only in-frame clones here, not all; method: immunoSEQ multiplex PCR. The table lists some 15,000 clones, 74% of them singletons. The receptor was derived from a person aged 40 to 85 with oral cavity squamous cell carcinoma. Sequenced material: PBMCs, taken after nivolumab (anti-PD-1) treatment.

The CDR3 spells CASSNGQDWGYTF. The CDR3 DNA sequence: TGTGCCAGCAGCAATGGACAGGACTGGGGCTACACCTTC. V gene TRBV5-4 combines with J gene TRBJ1-2; 7 bases are a match to TRBD1. This CDR3 comprises 13 residues. After removal of 4 bases from V and 8 bases from J, the junction contained 8 bases not matched to a gene. From germline, CDR1 is SGHNT and CDR2 YYREEE (reference sequence).